This TCR beta chain came from a study of cytomegalovirus exposure and HLA in healthy donors. Study at large: Out of roughly 200 million T cells, an earlier analysis found roughly 110 million unique TCR beta sequences in total.

The study's findings and limits: Associated with cytomegalovirus, according to the listing, were 164 TCR beta chains. Many donors shared some public TCRs, even though most TCR sequences were rare. Three chains linked to CMV were shown in vitro to be specific for CMV antigens.

The CDR3 is 15 residues long. In germline, CDR1 is SNHLY, CDR2 FYNNEI. V lost 5 bases and J 2 bases, leaving 10 bases between the germline ends. On this clone: Its target is not known.

The primer mix had 60 Vbeta and 13 Jbeta primers. TCRdb keeps only in-frame clones here, not all; method: immunoSEQ multiplex PCR. The table has fewer than 110,000 clones, about 81% seen once. This receptor was taken from a man between 25 and 39 years old in good health and CMV-seropositive. The sequenced material came from PBMCs. The chain employs TRBV2 and TRBJ1-6, with TRBD1 as a possible D gene (6 bases). The CDR3 DNA sequence: TGTGCCAGCAGTACACAGGGTCCCTATAATTCACCCCTCCACTTT. This encodes CASSTQGPYNSPLHF. Based on the CDR3 plus reference TRBV2 and TRBJ1-6, the full variable domain is EPEVTQTPSHQVTQMGQEVILRCVPISNHLYFYWYRQILGQKVEFLVSFYNNEISEKSEIFDDQFSVERPDGSNFTLKIRSTKLEDSAMYFCASSTQGPYNSPLHFGNGTRLTVT.